What follows describes a single T cell receptor beta chain. Its antigen remains unidentified. The record has no base qualities; no much larger clone is one base away. Trimmed from V: 3 bases; trimmed from J: 1 base; junction bases lacking a gene match: 4. The germline V gene gives CDR1 as SGDLS and CDR2 as YYNGEE. Spanning cysteine to phenylalanine, the CDR3 consists of 15 amino acids. CDR3 DNA only is kept here, 45 bases in frame from base 1. Libraries were prepared through the immunoSEQ multiplex PCR assay. For the multiplex PCR, a mixture combining 60 forward primers for TCR Vbeta segments and 13 reverse primers for TCR Jbeta segments was used. A multiplex PCR assay on genomic DNA amplified the CDR3 region of rearranged TCR beta genes. The amplified TCR beta libraries were sequenced on the Illumina HiSeq System as 87-base-pair reads. The paper's processing steps were these. A later analysis tallied 75 million to 95 million unique TCR beta chains across the 610 or so repertoires, and approximately 12 million of those chains were shared by two or more donors. To remove PCR and sequencing errors, raw reads were error-corrected and collapsed into unique sequences using a nearest-neighbor algorithm that merged closely related sequences. V, D and J gene segments were assigned by aligning CDR3 sequences to IMGT reference sequences. For a sequence to be retained, a match of at least six nucleotides was required to both a V gene segment and a J gene segment. Rearrangements were classified as productive when the CDR3 lacked stop codons and remained in frame with V and J, and all other rearrangements were classified as non-productive. Following IMGT convention, CDR3 was defined as the stretch from the second conserved V-encoded cysteine to the conserved J-encoded phenylalanine. The earlier analysis of fewer than 750 of the donors excluded sequences that lacked an unambiguous match to a single V gene segment. An earlier analysis of just under 600 of the donors called V segments functional above 56.7% productive rearrangements and segregating when the between-donor standard deviation exceeded 5%. A statistical classification framework was developed to diagnose cytomegalovirus status using the catalog of TCR beta chain sequences. V and J gene assignment, in a later analysis, came from comparing TCR nucleotide sequences with IMGT/GENE-DB human TR gene sequences. The TCRdist pipeline was used in a later analysis to assign CDR3 sequences and most-parsimonious VDJ recombination scenarios. In a later analysis, each TCR beta chain was defined by its CDR3 amino acid sequence together with its V-gene family, and reads lacking a unique V-gene family were excluded. As a way to deal with suspected cross-contamination and a sequencing artifact, a later analysis dropped hundreds of nucleotide sequences that were highly shared and had low generation probability. A later analysis calculated a clonal expansion index for each public chain from normalized within-repertoire ranks of inferred template counts. Generation probabilities in a later analysis came from a VDJ recombination model fitted to out-of-frame rearrangements, and those results were checked against IGoR. Hypergeometric tests were used in a later analysis to score TCR-TCR, TCR-HLA and TCR-CMV co-occurrence, with a repertoire-size bias correction applied to the TCR pairs. False discovery rates were estimated in a later analysis by permuting HLA or CMV assignments 20 times. A later analysis grouped co-occurring TCRs with DBSCAN, adding TCRdist sequence similarity when clustering within HLA-allele-positive subsets. Co-occurrence clustering excluded repertoires with fewer than 30,000 or more than 120,000 public chains, plus five with anomalous nucleotide sharing. TCRdb obtained this table from immuneACCESS and retained in-frame rearrangements with V and J assigned. These tables miss some clones; where compared with another copy, unresolved V genes account for less than half of the shortfall, and the remainder is unexplained. D and trimming come from the DNA, and the V and J calls and clone size come from that table. The sample data list 130,000 to 150,000 clones, and 73% of these were observed just once. Clones ranked in the top ten supply around an eighth of the sample.

The cohort was made up of around 720 healthy bone marrow donors. All cohort members were sampled while nominally healthy, although unrecorded immune exposures were likely present. Of the roughly 700 cohort members, around 300 had a positive CMV serostatus and 350 to 450 had a negative one, while no CMV serostatus was recorded for the donor. Every donor gave a peripheral blood sample, and the peripheral blood mononuclear cells from that sample were used for TCR beta sequencing. The Qiagen DNeasy Blood Extraction Kit was used to extract genomic DNA from the blood cell samples. These data originate in a study of cytomegalovirus exposure and HLA in healthy donors (dated by TCRdb to about 2017). Background on the whole study: According to an earlier analysis of several hundred of the donors, roughly 180 million T cells yielded 95 million to 140 million unique TCR beta sequences and approximately 300 Gb of sequence data. Around 330 gigabases of sequencing data and around 90 million unique TCR sequences made up an early release that covered 500 to 700 HLA-typed donors. Of the 300 to 400 genotyped donors, roughly 80% fell in the genetic ancestry cluster associated with self-reported Caucasian donors. The study was designed to test whether signatures of past pathogen exposure could be identified by cataloging public T cell receptors. The study used immunosequencing to profile the T cell repertoires of under 700 subjects and linked those repertoires to cytomegalovirus serostatus. In addition to the first cohort of 650 to 750 subjects, a separate validation cohort of about 120 different subjects was used. High-throughput TCR immunosequencing, statistical association of individual TCRs with disease status, and machine learning were combined to predict cytomegalovirus infection status. To study patterns of TCR occurrence, a later analysis re-analyzed previously published TCR beta repertoires from hundreds of donors and added high-resolution HLA genotyping. In the later analysis, no new phenotypic data were used to find candidate immune exposures; instead, reliance was placed on TCR beta sequences and their occurrence across donors. An earlier analysis of 587 of the donors applied high-throughput TCR beta sequencing to assess whether each TCR beta V gene segment acted as functional or pseudogenic. Donor age, sex, ethnicity and CMV serostatus were compiled together with the repertoire data. Genome-wide SNP genotypes for about 60% of the roughly 700 donors were used in a later genetic analysis, which treated that subset as a discovery cohort. Every discovery cohort repertoire had been produced on one sequencing platform. Class I and class II HLA loci were covered by the typing at four-digit resolution. Typing coverage varied by locus: roughly 620-640 donors for A, B, C, DRB1 and DQB1; around 560 for DQA1; more than 600 for DPA1; roughly 450 for DPB1. About 5 DR-DQ haplotypes were handled as single units for association and clustering, since linkage in the cohort was strong. Among 398 genotyped donors of the cohort, an average of approximately 240,000 unique TCR beta nucleotide sequences were sequenced per donor, roughly a sixth of them non-productive.

On the study overall, not on this receptor specifically: Cytomegalovirus status was reported to be diagnosed by the classifier with high specificity and sensitivity in both the original and validation cohorts. Most TCR sequences were seen in very few donors, while some public TCRs were found in many individuals. Because counts were too low, more than 15 rarely observed V segments, including chromosome 9 orphons, were excluded from the earlier analysis of around 590 of the donors. In an earlier analysis of about 600 of the donors, most TCR beta V segments appeared in productive rearrangements about 90% or about 30% of the time, broadly matching IMGT annotations. Strong co-occurrence of HLA alleles, especially DR and DQ, made assigning TCR associations to individual alleles difficult. Several of the top co-occurrence clusters appeared to be linked to parvovirus B19, influenza, CMV and Epstein-Barr virus, according to a later analysis. The authors suggested that the approach could potentially be generalized to other disease states and immunological phenotypes. In vitro tests confirmed that a few of the cytomegalovirus-associated TCR beta chains recognize cytomegalovirus antigens. In the study, approximately 160 TCR beta chains were listed as associated with cytomegalovirus. V-gene and J-gene trimming of TCR beta chains was associated with a missense DCLRE1C variant in a later genetic analysis, and the association was replicated in an independent cohort. Specific HLA alleles were associated with some 15,000 TCR beta sequences at a false discovery rate of 0.05 in a later analysis. Because some donors lacked HLA typing at each locus, the association tests relied only on the typed subset. According to a later analysis, most CMV-associated TCR beta chains appeared to be HLA-restricted, and the HLA associations seemed to be driven largely by CMV exposure. A further reported finding was that TCR beta sequences accurately predicted the HLA-A and HLA-B alleles for most subjects in the first cohort. In this cohort, only TCR beta chains were sequenced, and detectable features were limited by the absence of alpha or paired-chain data. Roughly uniform sequencing depth across donors was assumed in presence/absence analyses, although this assumption may not hold. A later analysis found that TCR association rates varied across HLA loci, with DRB1 alleles showing the most associated TCRs and HLA-C alleles the fewest. In a later analysis, HLA-associated TCR beta chains showed more clonal expansion and lower generation probabilities than non-associated chains that were equally common. Linkage disequilibrium might explain the correlated functional status among segregating V segments, but an unknown experimental factor could not be ruled out. In a later genetic analysis, fewer N-insertions in productive TCRs were reported among donors in an Asian-associated ancestry cluster than the roughly 640-donor mean. A cluster of highly shared sequence variants was judged likely to represent a technical artifact of the sequencing pipeline. Some IMGT-functional V segments, including TRBV6-2 and TRBV6-3, could not be distinguished by the 87-base-pair reads and were therefore excluded. For the cohort, immune exposure information was limited to CMV serostatus.

The clonotype was recovered from a human donor in good health. The specimen was PBMCs. The chain joins TRBV9 to TRBJ2-3; TRBD2 lines up with 8 middle nucleotides. CDR3 reads: CASSASGGGTDTQYF. The nucleotide sequence reads TGTGCCAGCAGCGCGTCGGGGGGGGGCACAGATACGCAGTATTTT. When the CDR3 is completed using the reference TRBV9 and TRBJ2-3 genes on either side, the full variable domain is DSGVTQTPKHLITATGQRVTLRCSPRSGDLSVYWYQQSLDQGLQFLIQYYNGEERAKGNILERFSAQQFPDLHSELNLSSLELGDSALYFCASSASGGGTDTQYFGPGTRLTVL.